These 23 T cell receptor beta chains originate from one sample sequenced in a study of blood T cell repertoires in COVID-19. Sequencing was performed with immunoSEQ multiplex PCR; in TCRdb, only in-frame clones are kept and a portion is missing. The repertoire has nearly 300,000 clones, approximately 90% of them found once; the top ten carry roughly 7%. Sequenced sample: peripheral blood. These receptors were obtained from a woman aged 25 to 39 who had recovered from COVID-19.

As regards this clone: Additional DNA sequences in this sample encode the identical CDR3. This chain links TRBV6-1 with TRBJ2-7; 9 bases agree with TRBD1. The germline V gene has CDR1 MNHNS and CDR2 SASEGT. The CDR3 totals 15 residues. V dropped 1 base and J dropped 2; count of bases not matched to a gene: 3. CDR3 DNA sequence: TGTGCCAGCAGTGAAGGGGGACAGGGAACCTACGAGCAGTACTTC. It specifies CASSEGGQGTYEQYF.

The chain uses TRBV7-2 and TRBJ2-5, with 9 bases matching TRBD2. The CDR3 totals 16 residues. CDR1 SGHTA and CDR2 FQGNSA come from the germline V gene. With 3 bases clipped from V and 2 bases from J, the junction kept 7 bases outside the gene matches. DNA for the CDR3: TGTGCCAGCAGCTTTGCGGGGGGGCGGCCTCAAGAGACCCAGTACTTC. Its translation: CASSFAGGRPQETQYF.

CDR3 residues: CASSRGAGPNTGELFF. The CDR3 DNA reads TGCGCCAGCAGCCGTGGTGCGGGGCCGAACACCGGGGAGCTGTTTTTT. The chain combines TRBV5-1 with TRBJ2-2; weak D call: TRBD2 (6 bases). The CDR3 contains 16 residues. Germline-derived CDR1 and CDR2 are SGHRS and YFSETQ. V was shortened by 4 bases and J by 0 bases, with 13 bases between the two germline ends. Looking up the rest from reference TRBV5-1 and TRBJ2-2 gives the full variable domain: KAGVTQTPRYLIKTRGQQVTLSCSPISGHRSVSWYQQTPGQGLQFLFEYFSETQRNKGNFPGRFSGRQFSNSRSEMNVSTLELGDSALYLCASSRGAGPNTGELFFGEGSRLTVL.

This rearrangement joins TRBV27 to TRBJ2-2, with D unclear. V was shortened by 6 bases and J by 5 bases, with 7 bases between the two germline ends. CDR1 and CDR2 (germline): MNHEY, SMNVEV (reference sequence). CDR3 length equals 12 residues. CDR3 sequence reads: CASRPTTGELFF. CDR3 coding DNA: TGTGCCAGCAGACCTACTACCGGGGAGCTGTTTTTT.

There are a few counts of this clone. This chain joins TRBV4-1 and TRBJ1-2, with no clear D. This CDR3 has 14 amino acids. Germline lookup yields CDR1 MGHRA and CDR2 YSYEKL. V lost 1 base and J lost 5, with 11 bases in between. The CDR3, as DNA: TGCGCCAGCAGCCAAGGTAGCCACCTTTATGGCTACACCTTC. Protein: CASSQGSHLYGYTF.

The chain is built from TRBV4-2 and TRBJ2-1; TRBD1 aligns across 7 bases. After removal of 0 bases from V and 4 bases from J, the junction contained 3 bases not matched to a gene. This CDR3 is built from 15 residues. Germline CDR1 LGHNA, CDR2 YNFKEQ. The CDR3 spells CASSQEGQRYNEQFF. CDR3 coding DNA: TGTGCCAGCAGCCAAGAGGGACAGCGATACAATGAGCAGTTCTTC.

The gene calls are TRBV29-1 and TRBJ2-1, with 8 bases identical to TRBD1. This CDR3 has 14 residues. Germline CDR1 reads SQVTM; CDR2 reads ANQGSEA. Trimming at V came to 2 bases and at J to 2 bases, leaving 2 bases not matched to a gene. In DNA, the CDR3 is TGCAGCGTTGAATTACAGGGGGCCTACAATGAGCAGTTCTTC. Its protein is CSVELQGAYNEQFF.

The CDR3 region is CASSHTDTQYF. The CDR3 coding sequence is TGTGCCAGCAGTCACACAGATACGCAGTATTTT. This chain joins TRBV2 and TRBJ2-3; no definite D call. Germline lookup yields CDR1 SNHLY and CDR2 FYNNEI. V dropped 5 bases and J dropped 2 bases, with 2 bases sitting between them. This CDR3 has 11 residues.

The chain links TRBV29-1 to TRBJ2-5; 7 bases are shared with TRBD2. The germline gives CDR1 SQVTM, CDR2 ANQGSEA. V trimming: 4 bases; J trimming: 5 bases; junction bases outside the gene matches: 13. The CDR3 covers 15 residues. CDR3: CSVGGVAGVGETQYF. CDR3 in DNA: TGCAGCGTTGGAGGGGTGGCGGGGGTGGGGGAGACCCAGTACTTC.

The CDR3: CASSPGLAGALPHIETQYF. The CDR3 DNA is TGTGCCAGCAGCCCAGGACTAGCGGGGGCACTACCCCACATCGAGACCCAGTACTTC. The rearrangement joins TRBV7-2 to TRBJ2-5; TRBD2 matches 13 bases. The CDR3 loop spans 19 amino acids. Germline trimming cut 5 bases from V and 5 bases from J; bases unmatched to any gene: 17. Germline assignment: CDR1 SGHTA and CDR2 FQGNSA. Full variable domain (rest looked up from reference TRBV7-2 and TRBJ2-5): GAGVSQSPSNKVTEKGKDVELRCDPISGHTALYWYRQSLGQGLEFLIYFQGNSAPDKSGLPSDRFSAERTGGSVSTLTIQRTQQEDSAVYLCASSPGLAGALPHIETQYFGPGTRLLVL.

This chain uses TRBV7-2 with TRBJ1-1; TRBD1 is a possible D gene (6 bases). Germline V gene lookup returns CDR1 SGHTA and CDR2 FQGNSA. V lost 3 bases and J 4 bases, leaving 15 bases between the germline ends. The CDR3 is 15 amino acids. The CDR3 bases are TGTGCCAGCAGCTTGGCAGGGGTGGGAGTCACTGAAGCTTTCTTT. Its protein product is CASSLAGVGVTEAFF.

Details on this clone: At the DNA level, this CDR3 is encoded by other sequences in the same sample as well. The V gene is TRBV4-1, the J gene TRBJ1-5; maybe TRBD1 (6 bases). V shed 0 bases and J shed 6 bases, with 15 bases lying between them. This CDR3 is 16 amino acids long. Germline values: CDR1 MGHRA, CDR2 YSYEKL. The CDR3: CASSQDGQGRGQPQHF. DNA of the CDR3: TGCGCCAGCAGCCAAGACGGGCAGGGGAGGGGTCAGCCCCAGCATTTT.

The CDR3 loop reads CASSVDRGIAFF. The CDR3 DNA reads TGTGCCAGCAGCGTAGACAGGGGTATAGCTTTCTTT. The genes are TRBV9 and TRBJ1-1; 7 bases are a match to TRBD1. Looked up from germline, CDR1 is SGDLS and CDR2 is YYNGEE. Trimming cost V 0 bases and J 10 bases; bases outside gene matches: 3. This CDR3 contains 12 residues. The whole variable domain, filled in from reference TRBV9 and TRBJ1-1, reads DSGVTQTPKHLITATGQRVTLRCSPRSGDLSVYWYQQSLDQGLQFLIQYYNGEERAKGNILERFSAQQFPDLHSELNLSSLELGDSALYFCASSVDRGIAFFGQGTRLTVV.

This clone appeared a single time. The chain uses TRBV30 and TRBJ1-2; possible D gene TRBD1, 6 bases. Between the trimmed V and J ends, which lost 7 bases and 14 bases, there was a span of 26 bases. The CDR3 runs 13 residues. Germline loops: CDR1 GTSNPN, CDR2 SVGIG (reference sequence). CDR3 protein: CASGRGQTVLGTF. The CDR3 coding sequence is TGTGCCTCAGGGAGGGGACAAACGGTGTTAGGGACCTTC.

The chain recombines TRBV2 with TRBJ2-1, with D perhaps matching TRBD2 (6 bases). Trimming removed 1 base from V and 2 bases from J, with 12 bases in between. Germline V gene sequence: CDR1 SNHLY, CDR2 FYNNEI. The CDR3 is 16 residues long. CDR3 sequence (DNA): TGTGCCAGCAGTGAAGTTGCGGGGCTCGCCTACAATGAGCAGTTCTTC. It translates to CASSEVAGLAYNEQFF.

The table lists this clone with a count of one. The same CDR3 also results from other DNA sequences found in this sample. The chain employs TRBV19 and TRBJ2-7; D perhaps matches TRBD1 (5 bases). The CDR3 spans 12 residues. The germline V gene has CDR1 LNHDA and CDR2 SQIVND (reference sequence). Trimming shortened V by 5 bases and J by 3 bases, and 8 bases separated the two germline ends. The CDR3 here is CASSPQGYEQYF. Written as DNA, the CDR3 is TGTGCCAGTAGTCCCCAGGGCTACGAGCAGTACTTC.

This chain uses TRBV29-1 with TRBJ2-1; the match to TRBD1 covers 9 bases. Germline loops: CDR1 SQVTM, CDR2 ANQGSEA. Germline trimming cut 3 bases from V and 5 bases from J; bases unmatched to any gene: 2. This CDR3 has 13 residues. The CDR3 is CSVDRDRDNEQFF. The CDR3 nucleotides read TGCAGCGTTGATAGGGACAGGGACAATGAGCAGTTCTTC.

This chain joins TRBV6-1 and TRBJ1-3, with a tentative D call TRBD1 (6 bases). V lost 1 base, J lost 0 bases, and 7 bases lay in between. The CDR3 is 15 amino acids. Germline values: CDR1 MNHNS, CDR2 SASEGT. CDR3 bases: TGTGCCAGCAGTGAAGACAGGGACTCTGGAAACACCATATATTTT. The encoded protein is CASSEDRDSGNTIYF.

The rearrangement joins TRBV9 to TRBJ2-7, with TRBD2 matching over 10 bases. Germline V gene lookup returns CDR1 SGDLS and CDR2 YYNGEE. V was clipped by 5 bases and J by 1 base; unmatched bases: 6. This CDR3 spans 15 amino acids. The CDR3: CASSTGLAASYEQYF. CDR3 bases: TGTGCCAGCAGTACCGGACTAGCGGCGTCCTACGAGCAGTACTTC.

V is TRBV4-3 and J is TRBJ2-1; 7 nucleotides agree with TRBD2. CDR3 length equals 16 residues. With 3 bases clipped from V and 0 bases from J, the junction kept 5 bases outside the gene matches. In germline, CDR1 is LGHNA, CDR2 YSLEER. This chain's CDR3 is CASSQRAGSSYNEQFF. The CDR3 DNA reads as TGCGCCAGCAGCCAGAGAGCGGGGAGCTCCTACAATGAGCAGTTCTTC.

This clone came up once. The chain couples TRBV19 to TRBJ2-1; no reliable D call. CDR1 is LNHDA and CDR2 is SQIVND in the germline V gene (reference sequence). With 10 bases removed from V and 8 bases from J, the gap between germline ends came to 24 bases. The CDR3 is 15 residues long. The CDR3 here is CATLEAGSSYDEQFF. The CDR3 coding sequence is TGTGCCACCCTAGAGGCTGGATCTTCATACGATGAGCAGTTCTTC.

The DNA for the CDR3 is TGTGCCAGCTCCAACCAGGGGGCGAGTAGTTTAAGCACTGAAGCTTTCTTT. The encoded protein is CASSNQGASSLSTEAFF. The chain has TRBV18 and TRBJ1-1; 8 positions agree with TRBD1. Germline V gene data show CDR1 as KGHSH and CDR2 as LQKENI. V gave up 6 bases and J gave up 4 bases; unmatched junction bases: 16. This CDR3 is 17 amino acids long.

The V gene is TRBV6-2 or TRBV6-3, the J gene TRBJ1-2; 7 bases fit TRBD1. Germline-derived CDR1 and CDR2 are MNHEY and SVGEGT. Trimming took 4 bases from V and 10 from J; bases not matched to a gene: 6. The CDR3 consists of 12 residues. The CDR3 loop reads CASSSTTGTYTF. For the CDR3, the DNA is TGTGCCAGCAGTTCCACGACAGGGACCTACACCTTC.